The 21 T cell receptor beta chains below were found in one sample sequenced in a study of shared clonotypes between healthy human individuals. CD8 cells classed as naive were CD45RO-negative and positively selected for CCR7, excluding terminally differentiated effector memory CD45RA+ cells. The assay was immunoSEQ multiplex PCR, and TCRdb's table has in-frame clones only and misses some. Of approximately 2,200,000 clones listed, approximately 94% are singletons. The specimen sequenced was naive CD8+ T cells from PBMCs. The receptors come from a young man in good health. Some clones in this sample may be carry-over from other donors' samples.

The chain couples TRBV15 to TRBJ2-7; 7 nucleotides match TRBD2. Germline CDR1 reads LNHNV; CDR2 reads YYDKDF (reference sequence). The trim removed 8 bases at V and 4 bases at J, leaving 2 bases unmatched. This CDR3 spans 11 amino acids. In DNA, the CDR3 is TGTGCCACCGGGGAGGGGTACGAGCAGTACTTC. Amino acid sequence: CATGEGYEQYF.

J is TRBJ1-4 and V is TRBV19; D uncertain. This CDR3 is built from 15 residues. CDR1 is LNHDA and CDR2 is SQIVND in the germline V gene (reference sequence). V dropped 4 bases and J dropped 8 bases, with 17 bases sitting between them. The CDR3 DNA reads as TGTGCCAGTAGTAAACCTCTAGGGCCAGAAGAAAAACTGTTTTTT. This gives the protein CASSKPLGPEEKLFF.

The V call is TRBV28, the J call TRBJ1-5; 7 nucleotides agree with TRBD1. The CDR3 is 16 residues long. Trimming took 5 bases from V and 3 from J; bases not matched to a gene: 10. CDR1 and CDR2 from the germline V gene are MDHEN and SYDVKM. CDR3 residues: CASSTISGTDNQPQHF. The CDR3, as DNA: TGTGCCAGCAGTACCATATCCGGGACAGACAATCAGCCCCAGCATTTT.

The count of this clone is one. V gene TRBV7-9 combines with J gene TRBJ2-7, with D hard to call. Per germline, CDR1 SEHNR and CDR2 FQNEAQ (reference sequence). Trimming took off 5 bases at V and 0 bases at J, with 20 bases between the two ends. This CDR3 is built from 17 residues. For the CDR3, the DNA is TGTGCCAGCAGCCCCACCCGGGTCCCCCAGGACTCCTACGAGCAGTACTTC. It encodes CASSPTRVPQDSYEQYF.

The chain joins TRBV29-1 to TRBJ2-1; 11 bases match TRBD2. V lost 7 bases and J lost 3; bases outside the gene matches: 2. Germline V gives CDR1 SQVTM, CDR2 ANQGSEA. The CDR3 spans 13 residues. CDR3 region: CSDLAGGYNEQFF. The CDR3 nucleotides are TGCAGCGACCTAGCGGGAGGCTACAATGAGCAGTTCTTC.

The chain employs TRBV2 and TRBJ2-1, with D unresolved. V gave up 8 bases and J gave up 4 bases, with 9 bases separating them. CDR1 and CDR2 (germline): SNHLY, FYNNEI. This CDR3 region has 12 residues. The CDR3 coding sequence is TGTGCCAGCCTCGGACCTTACAATGAGCAGTTCTTC. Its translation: CASLGPYNEQFF.

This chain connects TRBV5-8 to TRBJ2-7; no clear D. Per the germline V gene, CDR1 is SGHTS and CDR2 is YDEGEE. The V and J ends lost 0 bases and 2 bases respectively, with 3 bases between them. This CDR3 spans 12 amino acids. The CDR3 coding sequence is TGTGCCAGCAGCTTGGTGGCCTACGAGCAGTACTTC. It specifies CASSLVAYEQYF.

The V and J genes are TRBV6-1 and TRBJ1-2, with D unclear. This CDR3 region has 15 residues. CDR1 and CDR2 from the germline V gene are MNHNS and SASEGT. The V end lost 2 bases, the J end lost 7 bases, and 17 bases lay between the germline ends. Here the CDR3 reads CASSEIHALQFGYTF. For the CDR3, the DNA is TGTGCCAGCAGTGAAATCCATGCACTGCAGTTTGGCTACACCTTC.

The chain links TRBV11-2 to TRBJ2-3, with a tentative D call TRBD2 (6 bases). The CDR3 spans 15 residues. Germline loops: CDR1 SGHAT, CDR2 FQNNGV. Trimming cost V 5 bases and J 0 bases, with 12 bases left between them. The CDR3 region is CASSPWGDSTDTQYF. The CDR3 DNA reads TGTGCCAGCAGCCCTTGGGGGGATAGCACAGATACGCAGTATTTT.

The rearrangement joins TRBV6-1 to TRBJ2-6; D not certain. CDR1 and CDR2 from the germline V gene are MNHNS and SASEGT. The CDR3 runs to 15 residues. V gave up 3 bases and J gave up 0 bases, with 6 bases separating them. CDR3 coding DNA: TGTGCCAGCAGTGAGTCGGCCTCTGGGGCCAACGTCCTGACTTTC. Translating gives CASSESASGANVLTF.

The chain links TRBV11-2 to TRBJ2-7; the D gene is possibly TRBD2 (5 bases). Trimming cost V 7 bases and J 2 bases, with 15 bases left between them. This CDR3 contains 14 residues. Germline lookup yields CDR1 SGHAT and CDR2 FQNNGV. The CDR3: CASMGDYSTYEQYF. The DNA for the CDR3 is TGTGCCAGCATGGGTGACTACTCTACCTACGAGCAGTACTTC.

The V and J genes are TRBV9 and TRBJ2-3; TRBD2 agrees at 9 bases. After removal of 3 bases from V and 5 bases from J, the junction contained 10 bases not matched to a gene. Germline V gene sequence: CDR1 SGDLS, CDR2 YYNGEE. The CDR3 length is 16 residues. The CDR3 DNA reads TGTGCCAGCAGCGAGGGGGCGGGAGGGTTCATAGATACGCAGTATTTT. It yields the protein CASSEGAGGFIDTQYF.

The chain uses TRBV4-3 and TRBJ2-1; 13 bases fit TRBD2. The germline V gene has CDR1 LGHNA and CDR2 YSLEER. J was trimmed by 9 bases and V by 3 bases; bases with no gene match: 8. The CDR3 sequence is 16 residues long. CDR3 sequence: CASSQAGTSGTGEQFF. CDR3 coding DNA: TGCGCCAGCAGCCAGGCCGGGACTAGCGGGACCGGTGAGCAGTTCTTC.

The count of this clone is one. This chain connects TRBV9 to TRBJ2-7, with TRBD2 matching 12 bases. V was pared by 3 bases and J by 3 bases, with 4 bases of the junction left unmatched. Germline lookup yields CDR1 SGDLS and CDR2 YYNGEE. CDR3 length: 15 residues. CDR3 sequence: CASSALAGGNYEQYF. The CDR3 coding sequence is TGTGCCAGCAGCGCTCTAGCGGGAGGGAACTACGAGCAGTACTTC.

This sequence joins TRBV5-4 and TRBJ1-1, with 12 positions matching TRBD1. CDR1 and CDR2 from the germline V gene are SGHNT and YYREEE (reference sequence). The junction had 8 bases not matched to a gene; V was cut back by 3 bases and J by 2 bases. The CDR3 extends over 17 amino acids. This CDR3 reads CASSYPGQGALNTEAFF. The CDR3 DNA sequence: TGTGCCAGCAGCTATCCGGGACAGGGGGCCCTAAACACTGAAGCTTTCTTT.

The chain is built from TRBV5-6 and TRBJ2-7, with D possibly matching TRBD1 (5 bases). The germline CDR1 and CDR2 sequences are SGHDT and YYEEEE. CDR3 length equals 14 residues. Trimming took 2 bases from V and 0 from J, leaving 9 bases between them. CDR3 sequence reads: CASSFAGSSYEQYF. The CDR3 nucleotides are TGTGCCAGCAGCTTCGCAGGGTCCTCCTACGAGCAGTACTTC.

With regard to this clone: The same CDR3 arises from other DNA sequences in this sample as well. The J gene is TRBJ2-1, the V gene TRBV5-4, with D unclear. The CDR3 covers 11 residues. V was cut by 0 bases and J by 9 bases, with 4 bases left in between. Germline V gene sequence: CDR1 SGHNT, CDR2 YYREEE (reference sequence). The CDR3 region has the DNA TGTGCCAGCAGCTTGGGAGGTGAGCAGTTCTTC. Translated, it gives CASSLGGEQFF.

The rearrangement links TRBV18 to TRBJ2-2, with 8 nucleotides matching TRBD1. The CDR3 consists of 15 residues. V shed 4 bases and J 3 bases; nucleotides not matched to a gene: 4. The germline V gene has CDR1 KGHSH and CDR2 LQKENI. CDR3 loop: CASSHDRGDTGELFF. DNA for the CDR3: TGTGCCAGCTCACACGACAGGGGAGACACCGGGGAGCTGTTTTTT.

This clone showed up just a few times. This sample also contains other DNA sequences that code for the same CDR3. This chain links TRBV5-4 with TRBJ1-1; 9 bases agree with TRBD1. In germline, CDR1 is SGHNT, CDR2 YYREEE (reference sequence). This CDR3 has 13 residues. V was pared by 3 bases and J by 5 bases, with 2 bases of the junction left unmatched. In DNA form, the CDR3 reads TGTGCCAGCAGCTGGACAGGGGAGACTGAAGCTTTCTTT. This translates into CASSWTGETEAFF.

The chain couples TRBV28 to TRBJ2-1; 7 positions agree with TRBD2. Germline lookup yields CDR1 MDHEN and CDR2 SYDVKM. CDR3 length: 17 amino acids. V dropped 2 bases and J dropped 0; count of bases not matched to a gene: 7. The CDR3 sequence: CASSLPRGDRSYNEQFF. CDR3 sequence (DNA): TGTGCCAGCAGTTTACCACGGGGGGACCGCTCCTACAATGAGCAGTTCTTC. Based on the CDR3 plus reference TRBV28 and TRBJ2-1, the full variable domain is DVKVTQSSRYLVKRTGEKVFLECVQDMDHENMFWYRQDPGLGLRLIYFSYDVKMKEKGDIPEGYSVSREKKERFSLILESASTNQTSMYLCASSLPRGDRSYNEQFFGPGTRLTVL.

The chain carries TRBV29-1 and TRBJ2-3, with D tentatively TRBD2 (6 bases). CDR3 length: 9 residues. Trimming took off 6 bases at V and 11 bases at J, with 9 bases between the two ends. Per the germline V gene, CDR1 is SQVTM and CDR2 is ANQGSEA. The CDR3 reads CSVPGLQYF. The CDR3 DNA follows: TGCAGCGTCCCGGGACTGCAGTATTTT.